This T cell receptor (beta chain) was recorded in a study of a mutant IDH1 vaccine in newly diagnosed glioma. Study information: Patients received vaccination from 4-6 weeks after radiotherapy alone, or with temozolomide cycles. Prior therapy was radiotherapy, temozolomide, or both; most received both.

Deletions cut 6 bases from V and 10 bases from J, with 22 bases between. This CDR3 has 16 amino acids. Germline CDR1 reads SEHNR; CDR2 reads FQNEAQ (reference sequence). As regards this clone: Its cognate antigen is unknown.

Study-wide results and caveats: Of all patients, about 94% showed vaccine-induced immune responses.

Time point in this sample: week 11, during vaccination. Vaccination used 300 ug of mutant IDH1 20-mer peptide per dose, with topical imiquimod. Assay: immunoSEQ multiplex PCR; the TCRdb copy retains only in-frame clones and omits some. The sample includes 55,000 to 65,000 clones, approximately 84% of them seen just once. This rearrangement joins TRBV7-9 to TRBJ1-6, with TRBD1 as a possible D gene (5 bases). The TCR comes from a man in his thirties or forties with glioma. The sequences come from PBMCs, collected from a glioma patient whose treatment included an IDH1 peptide vaccine. The CDR3 coding sequence is TGTGCCAGCAGGTTAATCTCTGGGGGAACACGGTCACCCCTCCACTTT. Protein sequence: CASRLISGGTRSPLHF.